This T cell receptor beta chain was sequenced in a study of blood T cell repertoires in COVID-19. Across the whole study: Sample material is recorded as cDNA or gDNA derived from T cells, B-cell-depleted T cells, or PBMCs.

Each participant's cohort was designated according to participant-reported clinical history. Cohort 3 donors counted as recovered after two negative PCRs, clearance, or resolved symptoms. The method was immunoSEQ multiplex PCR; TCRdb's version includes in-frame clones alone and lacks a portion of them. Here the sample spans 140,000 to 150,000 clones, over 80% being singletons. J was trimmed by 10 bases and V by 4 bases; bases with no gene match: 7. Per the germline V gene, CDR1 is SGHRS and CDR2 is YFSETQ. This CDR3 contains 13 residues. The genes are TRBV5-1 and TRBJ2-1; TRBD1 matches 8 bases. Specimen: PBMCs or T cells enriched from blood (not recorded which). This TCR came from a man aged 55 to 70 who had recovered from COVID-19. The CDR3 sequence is CASSPQGAGEQFF. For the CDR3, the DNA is TGCGCCAGCAGCCCGCAGGGGGCTGGCGAGCAGTTCTTC. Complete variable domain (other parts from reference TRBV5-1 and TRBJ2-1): KAGVTQTPRYLIKTRGQQVTLSCSPISGHRSVSWYQQTPGQGLQFLFEYFSETQRNKGNFPGRFSGRQFSNSRSEMNVSTLELGDSALYLCASSPQGAGEQFFGPGTRLTVL.